A selection of T cell receptor beta chains follows, all from one sample in a study of regulatory T cells in long-lasting Graves disease. MiXCR, run by TCRdb on the multiplex PCR reads, gives a single entry per CDR3 protein. The sample has around 450,000 distinct CDR3 sequences; around 15% are singletons. The same data also went into a second study, on T cells in Graves' hyperthyroidism and ophthalmopathy.

The sequenced sample was peripheral blood mononuclear cells (PBMCs), obtained at new diagnosis, from a patient treated with antithyroid drugs. The receptors here all came from a man between 35 and 55 years old with Graves disease. The CDR3 runs from the conserved cysteine through the conserved F or W. A D gene is named only where the DNA matches it firmly. A clone size is listed for some rows: how often the clone was seen (once, few, many), or a class if it is expanded.

j_call: TRBJ2-5; v_call: TRBV20-1; d_call: NA; clone_size: many; cdr3_aa: CSARGQRGKTQYF; cdr3_nt: TGCAGTGCTAGAGGGCAAAGGGGAAAGACCCAGTACTTC
j_call: TRBJ1-4; v_call: TRBV28; d_call: NA; clone_size: many; cdr3_aa: CASSPPGTFYEKLFF; cdr3_nt: TGTGCCAGCAGTCCCCCCGGGACATTCTATGAAAAACTGTTTTTT
j_call: TRBJ2-3; v_call: TRBV5-1; d_call: NA; clone_size: few; cdr3_aa: CASSSKTDTQYF; cdr3_nt: TGCGCCAGCAGCTCAAAGACCGATACGCAGTATTTT
j_call: TRBJ1-2; v_call: TRBV11-2; d_call: NA; clone_size: many; cdr3_aa: CASSLDLGINGYTF; cdr3_nt: TGTGCCAGCAGCTTAGATCTGGGGATAAATGGCTACACCTTC
j_call: TRBJ2-5; v_call: TRBV20-1; d_call: TRBD2; clone_size: many; cdr3_aa: CSARLVSGAQETQYF; cdr3_nt: TGCAGTGCTAGACTAGTTAGCGGGGCTCAGGAGACCCAGTACTTC
j_call: TRBJ2-3; v_call: TRBV6-1; d_call: NA; clone_size: NA; cdr3_aa: CASSELRGSDTQYF; cdr3_nt: TGTGCCAGCAGTGAACTGAGGGGCTCAGATACGCAGTATTTT
j_call: TRBJ2-1; v_call: TRBV10-3; d_call: NA; clone_size: many; cdr3_aa: CAISERRGSTYNEQFF; cdr3_nt: TGTGCCATCAGTGAAAGAAGGGGCAGCACCTACAATGAGCAGTTCTTC
j_call: TRBJ2-7; v_call: TRBV4-1; d_call: NA; clone_size: NA; cdr3_aa: CASSQGKGRSYEQYF; cdr3_nt: TGCGCCAGCAGCCAAGGAAAAGGTCGGTCCTACGAGCAGTACTTC
j_call: TRBJ1-1; v_call: TRBV5-1; d_call: NA; clone_size: many; cdr3_aa: CASTRDGSPFSEAFF; cdr3_nt: TGCGCCAGCACCCGTGACGGATCCCCATTCTCTGAAGCTTTCTTT
j_call: TRBJ2-2; v_call: TRBV28; d_call: NA; clone_size: few; cdr3_aa: CASSLGGIRHGELFF; cdr3_nt: TGTGCCAGCAGTTTAGGAGGGATCCGCCACGGGGAGCTGTTTTTT
j_call: TRBJ2-1; v_call: TRBV5-8; d_call: TRBD2; clone_size: few; cdr3_aa: CASSLSGSQSNEQFF; cdr3_nt: TGTGCCAGCAGCTTAAGCGGGAGTCAATCCAATGAGCAGTTCTTC
j_call: TRBJ2-1; v_call: TRBV6-2/TRBV6-3; d_call: TRBD2; clone_size: once; cdr3_aa: CASSYTSGGYTNEQFF; cdr3_nt: TGTGCCAGCAGTTATACTAGCGGGGGATATACAAATGAGCAGTTCTTC
j_call: TRBJ1-1; v_call: TRBV20-1; d_call: NA; clone_size: many; cdr3_aa: CSARVPGLEAFF; cdr3_nt: TGCAGTGCTAGAGTCCCGGGACTTGAAGCTTTCTTT
j_call: TRBJ2-1; v_call: TRBV5-4; d_call: NA; clone_size: few; cdr3_aa: CASSLGGLYNEQFF; cdr3_nt: TGTGCCAGCAGCTTGGGGGGGCTTTACAATGAGCAGTTCTTC
j_call: TRBJ2-3; v_call: TRBV2; d_call: TRBD2; clone_size: many; cdr3_aa: CASRKTSSTDTQYF; cdr3_nt: TGTGCCAGCAGGAAGACTAGCAGCACAGATACGCAGTATTTT
j_call: TRBJ2-7; v_call: TRBV10-1; d_call: NA; clone_size: many; cdr3_aa: CASSESGGVSYEQYF; cdr3_nt: TGCGCCAGCAGTGAGTCAGGGGGGGTCTCCTACGAGCAGTACTTC